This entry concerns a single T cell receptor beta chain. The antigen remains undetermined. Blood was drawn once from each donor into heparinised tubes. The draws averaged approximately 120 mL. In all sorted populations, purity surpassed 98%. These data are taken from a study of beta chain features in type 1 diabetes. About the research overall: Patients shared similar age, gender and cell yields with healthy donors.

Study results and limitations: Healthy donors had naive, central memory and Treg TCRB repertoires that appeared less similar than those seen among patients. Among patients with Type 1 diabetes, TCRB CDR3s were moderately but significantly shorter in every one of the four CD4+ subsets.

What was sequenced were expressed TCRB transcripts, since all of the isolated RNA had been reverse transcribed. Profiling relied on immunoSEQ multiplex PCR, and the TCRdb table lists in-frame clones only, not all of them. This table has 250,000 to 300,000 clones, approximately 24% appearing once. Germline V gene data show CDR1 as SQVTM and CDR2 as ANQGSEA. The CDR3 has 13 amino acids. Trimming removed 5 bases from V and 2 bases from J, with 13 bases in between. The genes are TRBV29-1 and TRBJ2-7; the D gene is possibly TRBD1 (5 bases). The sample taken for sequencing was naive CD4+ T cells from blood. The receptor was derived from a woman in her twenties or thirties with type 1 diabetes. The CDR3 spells CSVTNRLTYEQYF. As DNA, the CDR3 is TGCAGCGTTACTAACAGGCTGACCTACGAGCAGTACTTC.